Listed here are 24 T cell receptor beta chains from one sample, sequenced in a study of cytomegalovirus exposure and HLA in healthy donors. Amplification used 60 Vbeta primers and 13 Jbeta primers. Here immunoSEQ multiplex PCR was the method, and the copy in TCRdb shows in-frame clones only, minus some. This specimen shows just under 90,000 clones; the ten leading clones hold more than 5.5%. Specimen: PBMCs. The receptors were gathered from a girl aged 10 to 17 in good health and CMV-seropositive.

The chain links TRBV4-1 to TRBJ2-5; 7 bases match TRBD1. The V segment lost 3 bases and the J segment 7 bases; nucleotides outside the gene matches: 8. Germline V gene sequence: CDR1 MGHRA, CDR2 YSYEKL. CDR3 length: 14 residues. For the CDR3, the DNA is TGCGCCAGCAGCCATACGACAGGGCTTGGGACCCAGTACTTC. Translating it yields CASSHTTGLGTQYF.

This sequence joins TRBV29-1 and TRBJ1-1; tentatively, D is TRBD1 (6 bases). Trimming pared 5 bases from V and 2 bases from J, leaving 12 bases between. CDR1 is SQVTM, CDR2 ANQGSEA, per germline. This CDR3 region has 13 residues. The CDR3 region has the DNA TGCAGCGTTTCCGGACAGTACAACACTGAAGCTTTCTTT. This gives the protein CSVSGQYNTEAFF.

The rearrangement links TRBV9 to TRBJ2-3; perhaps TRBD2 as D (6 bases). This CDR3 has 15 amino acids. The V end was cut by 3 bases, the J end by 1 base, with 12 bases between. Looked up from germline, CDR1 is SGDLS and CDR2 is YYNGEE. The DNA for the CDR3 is TGTGCCAGCAGCGCCGCCCCGGGGGGCACAGATACGCAGTATTTT. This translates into CASSAAPGGTDTQYF.

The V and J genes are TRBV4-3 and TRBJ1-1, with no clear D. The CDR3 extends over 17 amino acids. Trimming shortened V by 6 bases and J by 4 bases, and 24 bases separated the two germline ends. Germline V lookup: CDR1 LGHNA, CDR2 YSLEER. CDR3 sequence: CASRPTHYSIGGTEAFF. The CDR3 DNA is TGCGCCAGCAGACCTACCCATTACTCAATTGGAGGCACTGAAGCTTTCTTT.

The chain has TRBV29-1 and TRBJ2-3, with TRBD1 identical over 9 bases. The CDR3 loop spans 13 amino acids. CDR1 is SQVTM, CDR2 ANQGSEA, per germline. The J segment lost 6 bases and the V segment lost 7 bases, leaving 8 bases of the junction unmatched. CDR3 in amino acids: CSARDRESDTQYF. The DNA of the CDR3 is TGCAGCGCCCGGGACAGGGAGAGCGATACGCAGTATTTT.

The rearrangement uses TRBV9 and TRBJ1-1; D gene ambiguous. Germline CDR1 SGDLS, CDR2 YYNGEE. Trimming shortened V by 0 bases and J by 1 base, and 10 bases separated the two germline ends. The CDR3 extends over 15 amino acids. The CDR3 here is CASSVGEAPNTEAFF. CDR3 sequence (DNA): TGTGCCAGCAGCGTAGGGGAGGCGCCGAACACTGAAGCTTTCTTT.

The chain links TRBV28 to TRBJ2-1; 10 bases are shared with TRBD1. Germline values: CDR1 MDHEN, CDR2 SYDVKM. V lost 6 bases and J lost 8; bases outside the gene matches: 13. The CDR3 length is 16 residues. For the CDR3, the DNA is TGTGCCAGCAGCCCTAGTGACAGGGGGCCTATCGATGAGCAGTTCTTC. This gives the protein CASSPSDRGPIDEQFF.

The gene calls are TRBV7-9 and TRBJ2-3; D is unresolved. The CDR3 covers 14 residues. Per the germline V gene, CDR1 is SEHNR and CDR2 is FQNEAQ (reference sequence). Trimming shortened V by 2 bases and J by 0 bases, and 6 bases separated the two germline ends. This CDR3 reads CASSLTASTDTQYF. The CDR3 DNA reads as TGTGCCAGCAGCTTAACAGCTAGCACAGATACGCAGTATTTT.

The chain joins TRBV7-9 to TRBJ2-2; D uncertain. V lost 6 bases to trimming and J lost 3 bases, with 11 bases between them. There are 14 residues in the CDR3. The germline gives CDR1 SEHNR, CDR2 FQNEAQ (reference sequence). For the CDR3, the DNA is TGTGCCAGCAGTTCGCGGTGGGACACCGGGGAGCTGTTTTTT. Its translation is CASSSRWDTGELFF.

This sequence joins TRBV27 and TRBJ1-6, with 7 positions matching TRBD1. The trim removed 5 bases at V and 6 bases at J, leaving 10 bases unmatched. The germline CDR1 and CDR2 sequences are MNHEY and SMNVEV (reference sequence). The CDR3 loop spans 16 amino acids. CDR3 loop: CASSRGYGTANSPLHF. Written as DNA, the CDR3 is TGTGCCAGCAGTAGGGGGTACGGGACAGCTAATTCACCCCTCCACTTT.

For the CDR3, the DNA is TGCGCCAGCAGCTTGGGTCTCGGGGGAAGAGAGACCCAGTACTTC. This codes for CASSLGLGGRETQYF. The chain couples TRBV5-1 to TRBJ2-5; perhaps TRBD2 as D (6 bases). Trimming shortened V by 0 bases and J by 4 bases, and 13 bases separated the two germline ends. Looked up from germline, CDR1 is SGHRS and CDR2 is YFSETQ. This CDR3 contains 15 residues. Full variable domain (missing parts from reference TRBV5-1 and TRBJ2-5): KAGVTQTPRYLIKTRGQQVTLSCSPISGHRSVSWYQQTPGQGLQFLFEYFSETQRNKGNFPGRFSGRQFSNSRSEMNVSTLELGDSALYLCASSLGLGGRETQYFGPGTRLLVL.

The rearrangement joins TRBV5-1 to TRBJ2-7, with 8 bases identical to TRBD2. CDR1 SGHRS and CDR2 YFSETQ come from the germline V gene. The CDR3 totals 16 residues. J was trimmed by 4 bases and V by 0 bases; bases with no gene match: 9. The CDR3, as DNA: TGCGCCAGCAGCTTGGAGGGACTAGGCCCCGGGTACGAGCAGTACTTC. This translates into CASSLEGLGPGYEQYF.

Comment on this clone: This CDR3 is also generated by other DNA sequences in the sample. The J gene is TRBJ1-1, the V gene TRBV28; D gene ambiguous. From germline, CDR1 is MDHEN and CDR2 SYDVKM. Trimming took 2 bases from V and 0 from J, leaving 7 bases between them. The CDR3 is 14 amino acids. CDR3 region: CASSLAGMNTEAFF. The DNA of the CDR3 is TGTGCCAGCAGTTTAGCGGGGATGAACACTGAAGCTTTCTTT. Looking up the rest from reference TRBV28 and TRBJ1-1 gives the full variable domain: DVKVTQSSRYLVKRTGEKVFLECVQDMDHENMFWYRQDPGLGLRLIYFSYDVKMKEKGDIPEGYSVSREKKERFSLILESASTNQTSMYLCASSLAGMNTEAFFGQGTRLTVV.

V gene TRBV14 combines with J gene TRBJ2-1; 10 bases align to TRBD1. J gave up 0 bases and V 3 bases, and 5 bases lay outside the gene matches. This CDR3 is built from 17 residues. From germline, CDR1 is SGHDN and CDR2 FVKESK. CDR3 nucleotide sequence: TGTGCCAGCAGCCACTGGACAGGGGGTTCCTCCTACAATGAGCAGTTCTTC. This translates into CASSHWTGGSSYNEQFF.

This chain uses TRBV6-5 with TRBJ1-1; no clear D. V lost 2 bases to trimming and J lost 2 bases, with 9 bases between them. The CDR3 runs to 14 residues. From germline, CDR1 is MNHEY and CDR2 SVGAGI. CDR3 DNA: TGTGCCAGCAGTTACGCGGGCCTTAACACTGAAGCTTTCTTT. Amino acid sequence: CASSYAGLNTEAFF.

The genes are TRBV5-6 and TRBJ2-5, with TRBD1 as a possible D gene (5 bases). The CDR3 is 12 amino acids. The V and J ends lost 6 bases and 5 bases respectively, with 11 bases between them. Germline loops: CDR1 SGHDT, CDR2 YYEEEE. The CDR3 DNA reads TGTGCCAGCACCAGGGCCGGGGAGACCCAGTACTTC. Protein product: CASTRAGETQYF.

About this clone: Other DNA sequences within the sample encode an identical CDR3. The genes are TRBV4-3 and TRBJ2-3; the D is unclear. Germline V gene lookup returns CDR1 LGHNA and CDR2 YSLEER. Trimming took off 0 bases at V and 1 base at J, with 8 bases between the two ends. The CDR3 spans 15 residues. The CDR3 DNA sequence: TGCGCCAGCAGCCAAGATCGCCAGGGCACAGATACGCAGTATTTT. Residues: CASSQDRQGTDTQYF.

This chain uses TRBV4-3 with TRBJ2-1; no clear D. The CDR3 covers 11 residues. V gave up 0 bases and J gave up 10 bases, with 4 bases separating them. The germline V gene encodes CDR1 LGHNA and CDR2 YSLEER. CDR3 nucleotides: TGCGCCAGCAGCCAAGATCGGGAGCAGTTCTTC. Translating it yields CASSQDREQFF.

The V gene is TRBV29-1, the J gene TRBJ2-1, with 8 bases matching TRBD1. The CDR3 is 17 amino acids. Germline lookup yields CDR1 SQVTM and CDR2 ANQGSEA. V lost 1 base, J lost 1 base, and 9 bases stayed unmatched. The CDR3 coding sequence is TGCAGCGTTGAAGGTGTGCAGGGGGCGGGATCCTACAATGAGCAGTTCTTC. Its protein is CSVEGVQGAGSYNEQFF.

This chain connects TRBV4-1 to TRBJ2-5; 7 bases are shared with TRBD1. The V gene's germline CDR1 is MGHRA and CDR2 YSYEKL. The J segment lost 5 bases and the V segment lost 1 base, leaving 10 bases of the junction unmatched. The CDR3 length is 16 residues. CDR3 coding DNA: TGCGCCAGCAGCCAAGTGGGCAGGGGGATCCAGGAGACCCAGTACTTC. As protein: CASSQVGRGIQETQYF.

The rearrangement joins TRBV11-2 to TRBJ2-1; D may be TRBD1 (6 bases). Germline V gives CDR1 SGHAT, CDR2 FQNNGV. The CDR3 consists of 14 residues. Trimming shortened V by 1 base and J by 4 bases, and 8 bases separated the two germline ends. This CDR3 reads CASSLAGTYNEQFF. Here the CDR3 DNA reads TGTGCCAGCAGCTTAGCCGGGACATACAATGAGCAGTTCTTC.

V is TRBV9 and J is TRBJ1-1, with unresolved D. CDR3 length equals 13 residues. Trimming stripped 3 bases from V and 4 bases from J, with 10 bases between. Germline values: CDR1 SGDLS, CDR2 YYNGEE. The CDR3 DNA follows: TGTGCCAGCAGCGAGCGACTGAGCACTGAAGCTTTCTTT. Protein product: CASSERLSTEAFF.

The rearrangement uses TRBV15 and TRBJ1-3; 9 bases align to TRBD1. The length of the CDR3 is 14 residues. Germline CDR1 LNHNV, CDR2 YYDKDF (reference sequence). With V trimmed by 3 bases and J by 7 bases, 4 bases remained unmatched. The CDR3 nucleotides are TGTGCCACCAGCAGTACAGGGGGCGGGAACACCATATATTTT. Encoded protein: CATSSTGGGNTIYF.

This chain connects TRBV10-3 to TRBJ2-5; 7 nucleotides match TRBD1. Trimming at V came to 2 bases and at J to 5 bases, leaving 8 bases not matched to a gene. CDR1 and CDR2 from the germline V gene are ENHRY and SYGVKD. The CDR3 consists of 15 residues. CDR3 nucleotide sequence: TGTGCCATCAGTGAGCCCGGGACAGAGGGGGAGACCCAGTACTTC. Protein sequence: CAISEPGTEGETQYF.